This T cell receptor beta chain is drawn from a study of T cell clonality in common variable immunodeficiency. Concerning this clone itself: The antigen remains unidentified.

The assay was immunoSEQ multiplex PCR, and TCRdb's table has in-frame clones only and misses some. Found here are some 14,000 clones, no singletons; the ten largest cover approximately 12%. Donors gave 5 to 8 ml heparinized peripheral whole blood. Overall study results and limits: In common variable immunodeficiency, TCR beta chains reportedly carried fewer deletions and N-nucleotide insertions. CVID subjects shared fewer TCRbeta clones than healthy controls did.

The clonotype comes from a human donor with common variable immunodeficiency. Sequencing was performed on peripheral blood mononuclear cells.

CDR3 amino acids: CASSLGLAGGHEQYF. CDR3 DNA, as far as it was read: TGTGCCAGCAGCCTCGGACTAGCGGGAGGGCACGAG. This chain uses TRBV7-9 with TRBJ2-7, with 15 bases fitting TRBD2. Sequencing ends 3 residues short of the CDR3 end; the germline J gene provides the rest. Trimming took 5 bases from V and 5 from J; bases not matched to a gene: 4. Germline V gene lookup returns CDR1 SEHNR and CDR2 FQNEAQ (reference sequence). The CDR3 covers 15 residues.